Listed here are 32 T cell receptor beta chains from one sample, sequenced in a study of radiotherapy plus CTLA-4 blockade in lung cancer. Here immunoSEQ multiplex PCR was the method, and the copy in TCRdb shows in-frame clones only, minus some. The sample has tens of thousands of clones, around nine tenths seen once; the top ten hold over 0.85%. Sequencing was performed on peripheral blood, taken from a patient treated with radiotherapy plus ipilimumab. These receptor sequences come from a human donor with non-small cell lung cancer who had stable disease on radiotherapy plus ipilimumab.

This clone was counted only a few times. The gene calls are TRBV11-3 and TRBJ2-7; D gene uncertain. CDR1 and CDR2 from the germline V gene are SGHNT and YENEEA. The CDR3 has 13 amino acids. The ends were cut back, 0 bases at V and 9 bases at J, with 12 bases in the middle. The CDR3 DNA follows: TGTGCCAGCAGCTTAGATGCCCAGACGGGGCAGTACTTC. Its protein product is CASSLDAQTGQYF.

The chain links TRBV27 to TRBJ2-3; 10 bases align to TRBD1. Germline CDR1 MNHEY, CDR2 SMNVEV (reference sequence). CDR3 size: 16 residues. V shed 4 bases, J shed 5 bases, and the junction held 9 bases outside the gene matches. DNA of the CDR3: TGTGCCAGCAGTTCTCGACAGGGGGCCCGTGGAGATACGCAGTATTTT. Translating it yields CASSSRQGARGDTQYF.

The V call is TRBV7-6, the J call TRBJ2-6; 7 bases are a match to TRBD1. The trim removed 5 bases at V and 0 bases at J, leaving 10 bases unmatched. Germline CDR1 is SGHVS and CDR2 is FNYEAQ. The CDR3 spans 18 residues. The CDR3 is CASSPRQGTHSGANVLTF. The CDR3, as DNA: TGTGCCAGCAGCCCCAGACAGGGAACCCACTCTGGGGCCAACGTCCTGACTTTC.

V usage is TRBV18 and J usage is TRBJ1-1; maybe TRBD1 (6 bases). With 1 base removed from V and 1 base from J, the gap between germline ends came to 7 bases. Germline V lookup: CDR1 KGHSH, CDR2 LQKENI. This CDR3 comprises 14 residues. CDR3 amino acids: CASSPQGQNTEAFF. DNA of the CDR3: TGTGCCAGCTCACCACAGGGACAGAACACTGAAGCTTTCTTT.

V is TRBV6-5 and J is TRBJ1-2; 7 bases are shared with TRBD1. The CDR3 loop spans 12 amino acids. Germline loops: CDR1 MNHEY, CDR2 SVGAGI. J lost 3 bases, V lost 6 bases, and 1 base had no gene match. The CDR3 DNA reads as TGTGCCAGCAGGGGGACAGACTATGGCTACACCTTC. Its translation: CASRGTDYGYTF.

DNA for the CDR3: TGTGCCAGCAGCCCGACGGGTTTCGGTCAGCCCCAGCATTTT. It encodes CASSPTGFGQPQHF. V is TRBV27 and J is TRBJ1-5; D not certain. The CDR3 extends over 14 amino acids. Germline V CDR1 and CDR2: MNHEY, SMNVEV (reference sequence). Between the trimmed V and J ends, which lost 6 bases and 6 bases, there was a span of 15 bases.

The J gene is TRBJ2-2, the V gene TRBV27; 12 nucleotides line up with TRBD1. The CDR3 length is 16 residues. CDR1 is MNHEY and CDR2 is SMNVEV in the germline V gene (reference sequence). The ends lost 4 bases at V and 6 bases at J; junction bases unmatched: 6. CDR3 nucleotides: TGTGCCAGCAGTTCACCCGGGACAGGGGGCTCCGGGGAGCTGTTTTTT. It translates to CASSSPGTGGSGELFF.

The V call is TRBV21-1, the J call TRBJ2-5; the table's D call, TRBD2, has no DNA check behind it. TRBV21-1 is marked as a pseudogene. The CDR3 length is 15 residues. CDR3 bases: TGTGCCAGCAGCAAAGTCCGGGACTATCAAGAGACCCAGTACTTC. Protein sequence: CASSKVRDYQETQYF.

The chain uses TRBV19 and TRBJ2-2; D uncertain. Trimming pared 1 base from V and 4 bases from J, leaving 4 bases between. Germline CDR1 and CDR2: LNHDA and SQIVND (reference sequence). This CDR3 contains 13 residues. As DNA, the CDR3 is TGTGCCAGTAGTATAGGGACCACCGGGGAGCTGTTTTTT. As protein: CASSIGTTGELFF.

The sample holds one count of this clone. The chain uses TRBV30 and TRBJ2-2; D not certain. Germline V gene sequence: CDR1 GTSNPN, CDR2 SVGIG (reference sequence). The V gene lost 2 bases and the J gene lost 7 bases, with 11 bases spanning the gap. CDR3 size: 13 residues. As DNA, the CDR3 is TGTGCCTGGAGTACGGGTGGCGGCGGGGAGCTGTTTTTT. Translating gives CAWSTGGGGELFF.

The CDR3 DNA sequence: TGTGCCAGTAGTACGGCGGGAGGGCCGTTCAATGAGCAGTTCTTC. This sequence encodes CASSTAGGPFNEQFF. V gene TRBV19 combines with J gene TRBJ2-1; TRBD2 matches 9 bases. With 4 bases clipped from V and 6 bases from J, the junction kept 7 bases outside the gene matches. The CDR3 length is 15 residues. Germline V lookup: CDR1 LNHDA, CDR2 SQIVND (reference sequence).

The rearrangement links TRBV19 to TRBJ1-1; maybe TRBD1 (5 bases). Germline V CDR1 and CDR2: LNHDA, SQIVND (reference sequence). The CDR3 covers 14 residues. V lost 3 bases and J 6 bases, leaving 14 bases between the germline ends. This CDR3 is CASSMGVQNAEAFF. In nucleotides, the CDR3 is TGTGCCAGTAGTATGGGGGTTCAAAATGCTGAAGCTTTCTTT.

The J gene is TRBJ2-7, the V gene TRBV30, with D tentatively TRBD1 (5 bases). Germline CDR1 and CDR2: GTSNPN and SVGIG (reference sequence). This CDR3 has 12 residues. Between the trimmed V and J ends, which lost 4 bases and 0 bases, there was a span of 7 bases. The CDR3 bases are TGTGCCTGGACGCAGGGCTCCTACGAGCAGTACTTC. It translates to CAWTQGSYEQYF.

CDR3 residues: CASSDSPNYGYTF. The CDR3 region has the DNA TGTGCCAGCAGTGACAGCCCTAACTATGGCTACACCTTC. The chain couples TRBV2 to TRBJ1-2; D remains unclear. CDR1 is SNHLY and CDR2 is FYNNEI in the germline V gene. The CDR3 consists of 13 residues. V was clipped by 3 bases and J by 0 bases, with 5 bases between them. The full variable domain, with the rest looked up from reference TRBV2 and TRBJ1-2, is EPEVTQTPSHQVTQMGQEVILRCVPISNHLYFYWYRQILGQKVEFLVSFYNNEISEKSEIFDDQFSVERPDGSNFTLKIRSTKLEDSAMYFCASSDSPNYGYTFGSGTRLTVV.

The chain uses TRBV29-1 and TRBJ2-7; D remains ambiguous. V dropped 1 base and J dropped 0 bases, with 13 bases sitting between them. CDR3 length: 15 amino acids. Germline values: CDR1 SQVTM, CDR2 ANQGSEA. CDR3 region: CSVEVVGPYSYEQYF. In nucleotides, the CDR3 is TGCAGCGTTGAAGTTGTAGGACCCTACTCCTACGAGCAGTACTTC.

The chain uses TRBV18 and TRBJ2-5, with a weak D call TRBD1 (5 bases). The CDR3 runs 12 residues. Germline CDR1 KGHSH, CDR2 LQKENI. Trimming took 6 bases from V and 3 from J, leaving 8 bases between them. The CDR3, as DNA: TGTGCCAGCTCCCAGGGCGAAGAGACCCAGTACTTC. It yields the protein CASSQGEETQYF. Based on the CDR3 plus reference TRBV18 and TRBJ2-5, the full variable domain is NAGVMQNPRHLVRRRGQEARLRCSPMKGHSHVYWYRQLPEEGLKFMVYLQKENIIDESGMPKERFSAEFPKEGPSILRIQQVVRGDSAAYFCASSQGEETQYFGPGTRLLVL.

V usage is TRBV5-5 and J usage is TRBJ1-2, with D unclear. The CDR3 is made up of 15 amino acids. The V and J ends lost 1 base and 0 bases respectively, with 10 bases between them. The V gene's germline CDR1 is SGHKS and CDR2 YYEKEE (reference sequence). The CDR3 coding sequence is TGTGCCAGCAGCTTGTGGCAGGCTTCTAACTATGGCTACACCTTC. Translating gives CASSLWQASNYGYTF. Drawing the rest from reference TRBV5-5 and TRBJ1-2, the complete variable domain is DAGVTQSPTHLIKTRGQQVTLRCSPISGHKSVSWYQQVLGQGPQFIFQYYEKEERGRGNFPDRFSARQFPNYSSELNVNALLLGDSALYLCASSLWQASNYGYTFGSGTRLTVV.

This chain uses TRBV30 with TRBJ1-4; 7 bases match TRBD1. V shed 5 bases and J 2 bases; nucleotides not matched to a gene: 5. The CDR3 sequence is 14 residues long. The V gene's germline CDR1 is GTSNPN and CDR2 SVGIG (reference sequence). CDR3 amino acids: CAWEGTATNEKLFF. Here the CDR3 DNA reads TGTGCCTGGGAGGGGACAGCCACTAATGAAAAACTGTTTTTT.

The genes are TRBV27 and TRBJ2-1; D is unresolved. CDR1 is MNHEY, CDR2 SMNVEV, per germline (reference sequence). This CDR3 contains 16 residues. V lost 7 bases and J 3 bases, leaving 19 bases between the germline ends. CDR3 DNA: TGTGCCAGCAAGAGTGGGGAAGGTTGGTTCTACAATGAGCAGTTCTTC. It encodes CASKSGEGWFYNEQFF.

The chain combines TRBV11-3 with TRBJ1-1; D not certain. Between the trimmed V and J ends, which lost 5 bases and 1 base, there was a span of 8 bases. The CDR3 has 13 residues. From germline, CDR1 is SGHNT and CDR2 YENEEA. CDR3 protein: CASSRLRNTEAFF. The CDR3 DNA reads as TGTGCCAGCAGCCGACTCCGGAACACTGAAGCTTTCTTT.

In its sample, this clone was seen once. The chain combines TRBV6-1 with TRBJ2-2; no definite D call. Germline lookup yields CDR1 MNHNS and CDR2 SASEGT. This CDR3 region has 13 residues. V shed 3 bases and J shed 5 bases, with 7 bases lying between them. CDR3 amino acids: CASSDWSTGELFF. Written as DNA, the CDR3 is TGTGCCAGCAGTGACTGGAGTACCGGGGAGCTGTTTTTT.

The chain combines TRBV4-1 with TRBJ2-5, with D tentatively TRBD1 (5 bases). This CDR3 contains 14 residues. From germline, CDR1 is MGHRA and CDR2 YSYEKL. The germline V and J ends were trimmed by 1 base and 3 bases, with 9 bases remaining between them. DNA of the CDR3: TGCGCCAGCAGCCAAGGTACAGGAGAAGAGACCCAGTACTTC. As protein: CASSQGTGEETQYF.

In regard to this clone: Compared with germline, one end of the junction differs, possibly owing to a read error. The CDR3 DNA follows: TGTGCCAGCAGCCAAGATTGGCCAGGAGGAAACACTAAAGCTTTCTTT. This codes for CASSQDWPGGNTKAFF. V and J are TRBV4-2 and TRBJ1-1, with D unclear. The CDR3 runs to 16 residues. Germline V gives CDR1 LGHNA, CDR2 YNFKEQ.

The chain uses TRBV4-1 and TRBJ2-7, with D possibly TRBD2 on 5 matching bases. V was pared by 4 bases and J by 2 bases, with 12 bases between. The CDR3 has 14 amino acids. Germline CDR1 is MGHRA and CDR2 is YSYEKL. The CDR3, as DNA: TGCGCCAGCAGCCCCTCTTACGGGACCTACGAGCAGTACTTC. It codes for CASSPSYGTYEQYF.

CDR3 in amino acids: CAWSVRRSRYEQYF. The CDR3 DNA follows: TGTGCCTGGAGTGTACGACGATCAAGATACGAGCAGTACTTC. The chain joins TRBV30 to TRBJ2-7, with D unresolved. CDR1 is GTSNPN, CDR2 SVGIG, per germline (reference sequence). The CDR3 is 14 residues long. V was shortened by 0 bases and J by 4 bases, with 13 bases between the two germline ends.

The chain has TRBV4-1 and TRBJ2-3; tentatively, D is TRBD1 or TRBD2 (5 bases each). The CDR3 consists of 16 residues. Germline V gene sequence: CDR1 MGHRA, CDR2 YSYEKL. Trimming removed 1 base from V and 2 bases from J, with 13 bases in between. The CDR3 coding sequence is TGCGCCAGCAGCCAAGGGGGGAATGTGATCACAGATACGCAGTATTTT. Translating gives CASSQGGNVITDTQYF.

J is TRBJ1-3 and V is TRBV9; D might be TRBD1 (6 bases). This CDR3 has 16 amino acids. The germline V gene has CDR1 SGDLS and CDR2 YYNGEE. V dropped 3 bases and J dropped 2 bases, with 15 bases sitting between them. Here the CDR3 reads CASSAGGGSAGNTIYF. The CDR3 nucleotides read TGTGCCAGCAGCGCAGGAGGGGGGTCTGCTGGAAACACCATATATTTT.

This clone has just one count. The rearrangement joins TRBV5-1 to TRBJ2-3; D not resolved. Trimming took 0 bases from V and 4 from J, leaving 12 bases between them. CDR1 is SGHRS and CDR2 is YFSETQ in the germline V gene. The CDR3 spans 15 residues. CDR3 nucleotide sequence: TGCGCCAGCAGCTTGGGACACCGTGAGGCAGATACGCAGTATTTT. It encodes CASSLGHREADTQYF.

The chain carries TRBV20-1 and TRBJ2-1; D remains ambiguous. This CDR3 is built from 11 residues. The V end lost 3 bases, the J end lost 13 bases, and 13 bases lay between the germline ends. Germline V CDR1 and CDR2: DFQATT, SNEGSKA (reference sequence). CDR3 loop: CSASRGSKQFF. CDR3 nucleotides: TGCAGTGCTAGCCGAGGTAGCAAACAGTTCTTC.

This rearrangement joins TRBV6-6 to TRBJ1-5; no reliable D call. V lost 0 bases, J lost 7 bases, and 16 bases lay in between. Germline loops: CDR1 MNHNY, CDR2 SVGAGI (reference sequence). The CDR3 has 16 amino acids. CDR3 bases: TGTGCCAGCAGTTACTCAACATTAGACGTGTGGCAGCCCCAGCATTTT. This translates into CASSYSTLDVWQPQHF.

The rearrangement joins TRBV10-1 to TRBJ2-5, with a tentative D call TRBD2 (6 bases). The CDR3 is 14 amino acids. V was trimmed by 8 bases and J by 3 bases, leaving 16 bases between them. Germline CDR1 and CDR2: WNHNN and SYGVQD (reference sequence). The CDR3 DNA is TGCGCCAGCTCCCGAGGAGTAGCGGAAGAGACCCAGTACTTC. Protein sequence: CASSRGVAEETQYF.

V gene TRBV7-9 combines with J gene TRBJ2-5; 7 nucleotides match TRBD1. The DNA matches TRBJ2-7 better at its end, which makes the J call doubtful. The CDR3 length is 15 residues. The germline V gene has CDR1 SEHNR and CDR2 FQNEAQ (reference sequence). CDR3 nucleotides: TGTGCCAGCAGCAGCACCCCGGGACAGTTCTACGAGCAGTACTTC. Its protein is CASSSTPGQFYEQYF.